This is a list of T cell receptor beta chains from one sample in a study of T cell repertoires in cytomegalovirus infection. TCRdb reanalysed the reads using MiXCR and keeps one entry per CDR3 protein. Of about 98,000 distinct CDR3 sequences in the sample, 16% were seen once. Source material: PBMCs. Receptor source: a human donor in good health (CMV status not recorded). Some clones in this sample may be carry-over from other donors' samples. CDR3s include the opening cysteine and the closing phenylalanine or tryptophan. Each record gives: CDR3 protein, CDR3 DNA, D gene, V gene, J gene, clone size. The D gene is left open where the match is weak. A row's size may be missing; if present it is once, few, many or a size class.

CDR3aa: CAIREGQPGRYTF
CDR3nt: TGTGCCATCAGGGAGGGACAGCCCGGGAGGTACACCTTC
d_gene: TRBD1
v_gene: TRBV10-3
j_gene: TRBJ1-2
abundance: -

CDR3aa: CAISEFQGAGTEAFF
CDR3nt: TGTGCCATCAGTGAGTTCCAGGGGGCTGGGACTGAAGCTTTCTTT
d_gene: TRBD1
v_gene: TRBV10-3
j_gene: TRBJ1-1
abundance: few

CDR3aa: CSVVQGGDGYTF
CDR3nt: TGCAGCGTTGTGCAGGGAGGAGACGGCTACACCTTC
d_gene: -
v_gene: TRBV29-1
j_gene: TRBJ1-2
abundance: few

CDR3aa: CASATVVMGDQYF
CDR3nt: TGTGCCAGCGCGACAGTAGTAATGGGCGATCAGTACTTC
d_gene: -
v_gene: TRBV7-2
j_gene: TRBJ2-7
abundance: -

CDR3aa: CASSMGGSTYTDTQYF
CDR3nt: TGTGCCAGTAGTATGGGGGGTTCGACTTACACAGATACGCAGTATTTT
d_gene: -
v_gene: TRBV19
j_gene: TRBJ2-3
abundance: -

CDR3aa: CASSQTGGTEAFF
CDR3nt: TGTGCCAGCAGCCAGACAGGGGGCACTGAAGCTTTCTTT
d_gene: TRBD1
v_gene: TRBV7-3
j_gene: TRBJ1-1
abundance: many

CDR3aa: CASSLRGPGDEKLFF
CDR3nt: TGTGCCAGCAGCTTGAGGGGCCCAGGGGACGAAAAACTGTTTTTT
d_gene: -
v_gene: TRBV7-2
j_gene: TRBJ1-4
abundance: many

CDR3aa: CASFGRKNIGELFF
CDR3nt: TGTGCCAGCTTCGGCAGAAAGAACATCGGGGAGCTGTTTTTT
d_gene: -
v_gene: TRBV12-3/TRBV12-4
j_gene: TRBJ2-2
abundance: -

CDR3aa: CASTPSRNYGYTF
CDR3nt: TGTGCCAGCACCCCGTCTAGAAACTATGGCTACACCTTC
d_gene: -
v_gene: TRBV6-1
j_gene: TRBJ1-2
abundance: -

CDR3aa: CASSLDGTGSVNTEAFF
CDR3nt: TGTGCCAGCAGCTTAGATGGAACAGGGTCGGTGAACACTGAAGCTTTCTTT
d_gene: -
v_gene: TRBV11-2
j_gene: TRBJ1-1
abundance: many

CDR3aa: CASSYGEDDSGNTIYF
CDR3nt: TGTGCCAGCAGTTATGGAGAGGATGACTCTGGAAACACCATATATTTT
d_gene: -
v_gene: TRBV6-2/TRBV6-3
j_gene: TRBJ1-3
abundance: few

CDR3aa: CASNHRRMNTEAFF
CDR3nt: TGTGCCAGCAACCACAGGAGGATGAACACTGAAGCTTTCTTT
d_gene: -
v_gene: TRBV12-3/TRBV12-4
j_gene: TRBJ1-1
abundance: many

CDR3aa: CASSLALGSNQPQHF
CDR3nt: TGTGCCAGCAGCCTGGCGTTAGGTAGCAATCAGCCCCAGCATTTT
d_gene: -
v_gene: TRBV7-2
j_gene: TRBJ1-5
abundance: many

CDR3aa: CASSGQPNTEAFF
CDR3nt: TGTGCCAGCAGTGGGCAGCCGAACACTGAAGCTTTCTTT
d_gene: -
v_gene: TRBV2
j_gene: TRBJ1-1
abundance: many

CDR3aa: CAISESYGIYEQYF
CDR3nt: TGTGCCATCAGTGAGTCCTATGGAATCTACGAGCAGTACTTC
d_gene: -
v_gene: TRBV10-3
j_gene: TRBJ2-7
abundance: many

CDR3aa: CASSGTGGDFRNQPQHF
CDR3nt: TGTGCCAGCAGTGGGACTGGGGGGGATTTTCGCAATCAGCCCCAGCATTTT
d_gene: -
v_gene: TRBV28
j_gene: TRBJ1-5
abundance: many

CDR3aa: CSVRDDKYQETQYF
CDR3nt: TGCAGCGTTCGGGATGATAAGTACCAAGAGACCCAGTACTTC
d_gene: -
v_gene: TRBV29-1
j_gene: TRBJ2-5
abundance: few

CDR3aa: CASRPTGPNEQFF
CDR3nt: TGTGCCAGCCGACCAACAGGGCCCAATGAGCAGTTCTTC
d_gene: -
v_gene: TRBV7-2
j_gene: TRBJ2-1
abundance: many

CDR3aa: CASSLGVYQETQYF
CDR3nt: TGTGCCAGCAGCTTGGGGGTCTACCAAGAGACCCAGTACTTC
d_gene: -
v_gene: TRBV7-2
j_gene: TRBJ2-5
abundance: few

CDR3aa: CASSPFKSGANVLTF
CDR3nt: TGTGCCAGCAGTCCATTTAAGTCTGGGGCCAACGTCCTGACTTTC
d_gene: -
v_gene: TRBV27
j_gene: TRBJ2-6
abundance: many

CDR3aa: CASSLAPGRIEAFF
CDR3nt: TGCGCCAGCAGCTTGGCCCCGGGACGGATTGAAGCTTTCTTT
d_gene: -
v_gene: TRBV5-1
j_gene: TRBJ1-1
abundance: -

CDR3aa: CATGTWASAEAFF
CDR3nt: TGTGCCACAGGGACATGGGCCAGCGCTGAAGCTTTCTTT
d_gene: -
v_gene: TRBV7-9
j_gene: TRBJ1-1
abundance: few

CDR3aa: CASSSARTSRYEQYF
CDR3nt: TGTGCCAGCAGCTCCGCAAGGACAAGTAGGTACGAGCAGTACTTC
d_gene: -
v_gene: TRBV7-9
j_gene: TRBJ2-7
abundance: -

CDR3aa: CAISGAVEDTQYF
CDR3nt: TGTGCCATCAGTGGGGCTGTGGAAGATACGCAGTATTTT
d_gene: -
v_gene: TRBV10-3
j_gene: TRBJ2-3
abundance: few

CDR3aa: CASSLGQGPYEQYF
CDR3nt: TGTGCCAGCTCACTGGGACAAGGGCCCTACGAGCAGTACTTC
d_gene: -
v_gene: TRBV18
j_gene: TRBJ2-7
abundance: -

CDR3aa: CASSPQFNSGNTIYF
CDR3nt: TGTGCCAGCAGTCCCCAGTTTAACTCTGGAAACACCATATATTTT
d_gene: -
v_gene: TRBV6-6
j_gene: TRBJ1-3
abundance: few

CDR3aa: CASSLFTGNTEAFF
CDR3nt: TGTGCCAGCAGCTTGTTTACAGGGAACACTGAAGCTTTCTTT
d_gene: -
v_gene: TRBV7-2
j_gene: TRBJ1-1
abundance: many

CDR3aa: CASSFPPGGAADTQYF
CDR3nt: TGTGCCAGCAGCTTCCCTCCCGGGGGGGCGGCAGATACGCAGTATTTT
d_gene: TRBD2
v_gene: TRBV7-3
j_gene: TRBJ2-3
abundance: few

CDR3aa: CAISVGTKDSYEQYF
CDR3nt: TGTGCCATCAGTGTAGGGACTAAGGACTCCTACGAGCAGTACTTC
d_gene: TRBD2
v_gene: TRBV10-3
j_gene: TRBJ2-7
abundance: -

CDR3aa: CASNSYSNQPQHF
CDR3nt: TGCGCCAGTAACTCTTATAGCAATCAGCCCCAGCATTTT
d_gene: -
v_gene: TRBV23-1
j_gene: TRBJ1-5
abundance: few

CDR3aa: CASRTGGPEVTQYF
CDR3nt: TGTGCCAGCAGAACTGGGGGACCCGAGGTTACGCAGTATTTT
d_gene: -
v_gene: TRBV28
j_gene: TRBJ2-3
abundance: many

CDR3aa: CASSLGTAGEAFF
CDR3nt: TGTGCCAGCAGTCTAGGGACAGCCGGAGAAGCTTTCTTT
d_gene: TRBD1
v_gene: TRBV7-3
j_gene: TRBJ1-1
abundance: many

CDR3aa: CASSPTTGTYGYTF
CDR3nt: TGTGCCAGCTCACCTACGACAGGGACTTATGGCTACACCTTC
d_gene: TRBD1
v_gene: TRBV18
j_gene: TRBJ1-2
abundance: few

CDR3aa: CASSYGGGTEAFF
CDR3nt: TGTGCCAGCAGTTACGGAGGAGGAACTGAAGCTTTCTTT
d_gene: -
v_gene: TRBV6-5
j_gene: TRBJ1-1
abundance: many

CDR3aa: CAIRGSLSYEQYF
CDR3nt: TGTGCCATCAGGGGAAGTCTCTCCTACGAGCAGTACTTC
d_gene: -
v_gene: TRBV10-3
j_gene: TRBJ2-7
abundance: many

CDR3aa: CASSSQGQGKGGETQYF
CDR3nt: TGTGCCAGCAGCTCCCAGGGACAGGGGAAGGGAGGGGAGACCCAGTACTTC
d_gene: TRBD1
v_gene: TRBV7-3
j_gene: TRBJ2-5
abundance: many

CDR3aa: CASSFGGTTAGELFF
CDR3nt: TGTGCCAGCAGTTTCGGGGGTACGACAGCCGGGGAGCTGTTTTTT
d_gene: -
v_gene: TRBV7-2
j_gene: TRBJ2-2
abundance: -

CDR3aa: CASSLEARTNSPLHF
CDR3nt: TGTGCCAGCAGCTTAGAAGCCAGAACCAATTCACCCCTCCACTTT
d_gene: -
v_gene: TRBV7-2
j_gene: TRBJ1-6
abundance: many

CDR3aa: CASSFGSSNTGELFF
CDR3nt: TGCGCCAGCAGCTTCGGCAGCTCGAACACCGGGGAGCTGTTTTTT
d_gene: -
v_gene: TRBV5-1
j_gene: TRBJ2-2
abundance: few

CDR3aa: CASSYLRGGSNYGYTF
CDR3nt: TGTGCCAGCAGCTACCTCCGGGGGGGCTCAAACTATGGCTACACCTTC
d_gene: -
v_gene: TRBV7-2
j_gene: TRBJ1-2
abundance: many

CDR3aa: CASSRRAFSPNTEAFF
CDR3nt: TGTGCCAGCAGCCGGCGGGCATTTTCACCGAACACTGAAGCTTTCTTT
d_gene: -
v_gene: TRBV7-2
j_gene: TRBJ1-1
abundance: many

CDR3aa: CASSLGSTNEKLFF
CDR3nt: TGTGCCAGCAGCTTAGGGTCGACTAATGAAAAACTGTTTTTT
d_gene: -
v_gene: TRBV7-9
j_gene: TRBJ1-4
abundance: many

CDR3aa: CSVEFSGSEQYF
CDR3nt: TGCAGCGTTGAATTTTCAGGGAGCGAGCAGTACTTC
d_gene: -
v_gene: TRBV29-1
j_gene: TRBJ2-7
abundance: -

CDR3aa: CASSLDRGRGYTF
CDR3nt: TGTGCCAGCAGCTTAGACAGGGGACGCGGCTACACCTTC
d_gene: TRBD1
v_gene: TRBV7-2
j_gene: TRBJ1-2
abundance: many

CDR3aa: CASSYGLGNQPQHF
CDR3nt: TGTGCCAGCAGTTACGGGCTTGGCAATCAGCCCCAGCATTTT
d_gene: -
v_gene: TRBV12-3/TRBV12-4
j_gene: TRBJ1-5
abundance: -

CDR3aa: CASRETGATDTQYF
CDR3nt: TGTGCCAGCAGGGAGACGGGCGCCACAGATACGCAGTATTTT
d_gene: -
v_gene: TRBV27
j_gene: TRBJ2-3
abundance: few